The 19 T cell receptor beta chains presented below share a single source sample, sequenced in a study of blood T cell repertoires in COVID-19 (dated by TCRdb to the early 2020s). The library was built by means of the immunoSEQ multiplex PCR assay. Held by TCRdb, this immuneACCESS table contains in-frame sequences only and omits some clones. Under half of the omission traces to an unresolved V gene where checked; the cause of the rest is unknown. In this sample the table shows 250,000 to 300,000 clones, roughly 85% of which occur a single time. Together, the top ten hold less than 6.5% of the sample. The sequencing input was peripheral blood. Receptors originate from a man in his fifties with active or convalescent COVID-19.

The chain joins TRBV18 to TRBJ2-3; 8 nucleotides line up with TRBD1. The CDR3 loop spans 16 amino acids. V was pared by 3 bases and J by 5 bases, with 10 bases of the junction left unmatched. Germline CDR1 KGHSH, CDR2 LQKENI. CDR3 coding DNA: TGTGCCAGCTCACCCTCGACAGGGGTCGTTGGAGATACGCAGTATTTT. It specifies CASSPSTGVVGDTQYF.

The chain carries TRBV6-5 and TRBJ1-2; 10 nucleotides line up with TRBD1. There are 14 residues in the CDR3. Germline V gene data show CDR1 as MNHEY and CDR2 as SVGAGI. The trim removed 6 bases at V and 4 bases at J, leaving 5 bases unmatched. This CDR3 is CASSPDRGFYGYTF. The CDR3 nucleotides read TGTGCCAGCAGCCCGGACAGGGGGTTCTATGGCTACACCTTC.

The V gene is TRBV11-3, the J gene TRBJ2-1; D remains ambiguous. Trimming took off 5 bases at V and 3 bases at J, with 17 bases between the two ends. Germline V gene data show CDR1 as SGHNT and CDR2 as YENEEA. CDR3 size: 16 residues. This chain's CDR3 is CASSLPGLTDYNEQFF. In DNA form, the CDR3 reads TGTGCCAGCAGCCTACCTGGGCTCACCGACTACAATGAGCAGTTCTTC. The full variable domain, completed using reference TRBV11-3 and TRBJ2-1, is EAGVVQSPRYKIIEKKQPVAFWCNPISGHNTLYWYLQNLGQGPELLIRYENEEAVDDSQLPKDRFSAERLKGVDSTLKIQPAELGDSAVYLCASSLPGLTDYNEQFFGPGTRLTVL.

This clone was picked up one time. The chain employs TRBV15 and TRBJ2-7; D is possibly TRBD1 (5 bases). Germline V lookup: CDR1 LNHNV, CDR2 YYDKDF (reference sequence). The CDR3 is 15 amino acids. V lost 0 bases and J lost 2, with 11 bases in between. Here the CDR3 DNA reads TGTGCCACCAGCAGAGATCCGACAGATCCCTACGAGCAGTACTTC. Its translation is CATSRDPTDPYEQYF.

This chain's CDR3 is CASRLRGADTQYF. Written as DNA, the CDR3 is TGTGCCAGCAGGCTCAGGGGTGCAGATACGCAGTATTTT. The gene calls are TRBV28 and TRBJ2-3, with a tentative D call TRBD1 (6 bases). V gave up 6 bases and J gave up 4 bases, with 11 bases separating them. The CDR3 is made up of 13 amino acids. Per germline, CDR1 MDHEN and CDR2 SYDVKM.

The chain carries TRBV27 and TRBJ1-2; perhaps TRBD1 as D (6 bases). CDR3 length equals 13 residues. Trimming removed 8 bases from V and 8 bases from J, with 18 bases in between. Germline loops: CDR1 MNHEY, CDR2 SMNVEV (reference sequence). The CDR3 nucleotides read TGTGCCAGCCGCACAGGGCTAGGAAGGGGCTACACCTTC. This codes for CASRTGLGRGYTF.

A few counts support this clone. The chain uses TRBV18 and TRBJ1-1; D might be TRBD1 (5 bases). V gave up 2 bases and J gave up 4 bases, with 11 bases separating them. In germline, CDR1 is KGHSH, CDR2 LQKENI. The CDR3 sequence is 14 residues long. In nucleotides, the CDR3 is TGTGCCAGCTCACCAGGGGCGCAGAGCACTGAAGCTTTCTTT. The encoded protein is CASSPGAQSTEAFF. Full variable domain (missing parts from reference TRBV18 and TRBJ1-1): NAGVMQNPRHLVRRRGQEARLRCSPMKGHSHVYWYRQLPEEGLKFMVYLQKENIIDESGMPKERFSAEFPKEGPSILRIQQVVRGDSAAYFCASSPGAQSTEAFFGQGTRLTVV.

The rearrangement uses TRBV4-2 and TRBJ2-1; D possibly corresponds to TRBD2 (6 bases). Per germline, CDR1 LGHNA and CDR2 YNFKEQ. The CDR3 spans 15 residues. The V end lost 0 bases, the J end lost 4 bases, and 10 bases lay between the germline ends. The CDR3 DNA is TGTGCCAGCAGCCAAGATAGGCGGGGTTACAATGAGCAGTTCTTC. It is translated as CASSQDRRGYNEQFF.

CDR3 region: CSVYIREGGDKLFF. As DNA, the CDR3 is TGCAGCGTTTATATACGGGAAGGGGGCGATAAACTGTTTTTT. This sequence joins TRBV29-1 and TRBJ1-4; 7 nucleotides match TRBD1. The CDR3 spans 14 residues. CDR1 is SQVTM, CDR2 ANQGSEA, per germline. V shed 5 bases and J 11 bases; nucleotides not matched to a gene: 14.

In the case of this clone: Other DNA sequences within the sample encode an identical CDR3. The chain employs TRBV7-9 and TRBJ1-1; TRBD1 matches 9 bases. The V and J ends lost 5 bases and 0 bases, in that order; junction bases with no gene match: 4. CDR1 SEHNR and CDR2 FQNEAQ come from the germline V gene (reference sequence). This CDR3 is 15 amino acids long. Here the CDR3 DNA reads TGTGCCAGCAGCCCCCGGACAGGGGTGAACACTGAAGCTTTCTTT. Protein: CASSPRTGVNTEAFF. Filled out from reference TRBV7-9 and TRBJ1-1, the complete variable domain reads DTGVSQNPRHKITKRGQNVTFRCDPISEHNRLYWYRQTLGQGPEFLTYFQNEAQLEKSRLLSDRFSAERPKGSFSTLEIQRTEQGDSAMYLCASSPRTGVNTEAFFGQGTRLTVV.

CDR3 loop: CASSLGTGKTYEQYF. CDR3 DNA: TGTGCCAGCAGCCTAGGGACAGGGAAGACCTACGAGCAGTACTTC. The chain links TRBV9 to TRBJ2-7, with 9 bases aligning to TRBD1. The V gene's germline CDR1 is SGDLS and CDR2 YYNGEE. The V gene end was trimmed by 4 bases and the J gene end by 2 bases; junction bases not matched to a gene: 7. The CDR3 consists of 15 residues.

This rearrangement joins TRBV27 to TRBJ2-5; TRBD2 matches 13 bases. The V segment lost 2 bases and the J segment 5 bases; nucleotides outside the gene matches: 5. The CDR3 runs to 16 residues. Germline loops: CDR1 MNHEY, CDR2 SMNVEV (reference sequence). The CDR3: CASSLKLAGGPETQYF. Written as DNA, the CDR3 is TGTGCCAGCAGTTTAAAACTAGCGGGAGGGCCCGAGACCCAGTACTTC.

The genes are TRBV28 and TRBJ1-1; perhaps TRBD1 as D (6 bases). The germline CDR1 and CDR2 sequences are MDHEN and SYDVKM. CDR3 size: 14 residues. V was clipped by 4 bases and J by 1 base, with 10 bases between them. CDR3 loop: CASSSSRGNTEAFF. The CDR3, as DNA: TGTGCCAGCAGTTCCTCCAGGGGGAACACTGAAGCTTTCTTT.

The J gene is TRBJ2-1, the V gene TRBV28; 11 bases map to TRBD1. Unmatched junction bases numbered 10, after V lost 5 bases and J lost 10 bases. Germline CDR1 is MDHEN and CDR2 is SYDVKM. The CDR3 is made up of 15 amino acids. The CDR3 DNA follows: TGTGCCAGCAGTCCGAGGGACAGGGGGTTAGGAGAGCAGTTCTTC. This translates into CASSPRDRGLGEQFF.

This clone appeared a single time. The genes are TRBV7-9 and TRBJ1-2; 12 positions agree with TRBD1. V was clipped by 7 bases and J by 6 bases; unmatched bases: 9. The length of the CDR3 is 15 residues. The germline CDR1 and CDR2 sequences are SEHNR and FQNEAQ (reference sequence). In DNA, the CDR3 is TGTGCCAGCACCCCGGGGGACAGGGGGCTGAATGGCTACACCTTC. It is translated as CASTPGDRGLNGYTF.

This rearrangement joins TRBV9 to TRBJ2-3; 9 nucleotides align to TRBD2. Trimming removed 0 bases from V and 8 bases from J; junction bases left unmatched: 16. The germline V gene has CDR1 SGDLS and CDR2 YYNGEE. The CDR3 covers 18 residues. The CDR3 sequence is CASSVGGLAGRGGGTQYF. The CDR3 DNA reads as TGTGCCAGCAGCGTAGGCGGCCTAGCGGGGCGAGGAGGAGGTACGCAGTATTTT.

The CDR3 loop is CASSLGREKGEQYF. The CDR3 DNA reads TGCGCCAGCAGCTTAGGGCGGGAGAAGGGCGAGCAGTACTTC. V gene TRBV5-1 combines with J gene TRBJ2-7; 7 bases match TRBD2. The CDR3 is made up of 14 amino acids. Germline values: CDR1 SGHRS, CDR2 YFSETQ. J was trimmed by 6 bases and V by 2 bases; bases with no gene match: 8.

Many counts were recorded for this clone. CDR3 DNA: TGCGCCAGCAGCTTGTCCCCGGGGGAGCAGCAGTACTTC. It encodes CASSLSPGEQQYF. This sequence joins TRBV5-1 and TRBJ2-7; D is perhaps TRBD2 (6 bases). With 1 base removed from V and 8 bases from J, the gap between germline ends came to 13 bases. Per the germline V gene, CDR1 is SGHRS and CDR2 is YFSETQ. This CDR3 is built from 13 residues.

V is TRBV7-6 and J is TRBJ2-7; 7 positions agree with TRBD2. V was clipped by 5 bases and J by 3 bases; unmatched bases: 7. The CDR3 loop spans 14 amino acids. Germline assignment: CDR1 SGHVS and CDR2 FNYEAQ. DNA for the CDR3: TGTGCCAGCAGCCTGATGGGAGGGAACTACGAGCAGTACTTC. The encoded protein is CASSLMGGNYEQYF.